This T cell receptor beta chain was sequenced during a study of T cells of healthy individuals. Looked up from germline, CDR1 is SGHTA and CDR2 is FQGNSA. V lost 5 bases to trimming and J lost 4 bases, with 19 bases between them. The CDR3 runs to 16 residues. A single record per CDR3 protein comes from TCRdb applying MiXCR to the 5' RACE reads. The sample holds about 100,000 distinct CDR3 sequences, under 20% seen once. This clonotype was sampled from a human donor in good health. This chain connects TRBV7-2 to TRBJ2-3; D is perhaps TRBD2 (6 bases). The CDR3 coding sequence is TGTGCCAGCAGCCCGATCCTAGCGTCGGGCGCAGATACGCAGTATTTT. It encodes CASSPILASGADTQYF.